One and the same sample provided the 14 T cell receptor beta chains below, sequenced in a study of CD8 T cells in ankylosing spondylitis. The study's findings and limits: The study identified a TCR beta motif of roughly eight highly homologous variants that appeared characteristic of ankylosing spondylitis blood.

TCRdb processed the 5' RACE reads anew with MiXCR; each CDR3 protein has one entry. The repertoire has about 800,000 distinct CDR3 sequences, 12% of them found once; the top ten carry roughly 0.51%. No antigen is known for these receptors. The sequenced material came from blood, either unsorted or a sorted T cell fraction (not recorded which). The receptors derive from a male donor with ankylosing spondylitis.

This clonotype was found a few times. This rearrangement joins TRBV11-2 to TRBJ1-1; D uncertain. Per germline, CDR1 SGHAT and CDR2 FQNNGV. V lost 0 bases and J 0 bases, leaving 8 bases between the germline ends. This CDR3 is built from 15 residues. The DNA for the CDR3 is TGTGCCAGCAGCTTAGATCCCAACATGAACACTGAAGCTTTCTTT. It encodes CASSLDPNMNTEAFF.

This clonotype has only a few counts. The chain couples TRBV10-3 to TRBJ2-3, with unresolved D. Germline V gene data show CDR1 as ENHRY and CDR2 as SYGVKD. The CDR3 totals 15 residues. Deletions cut 0 bases from V and 6 bases from J, with 13 bases between. The DNA for the CDR3 is TGTGCCATCAGTGAGTCGGTTCGAGCACCGGATACGCAGTATTTT. Protein product: CAISESVRAPDTQYF.

This clonotype was recorded many times. This sequence joins TRBV6-6 and TRBJ1-2; 7 nucleotides agree with TRBD1. Looked up from germline, CDR1 is MNHNY and CDR2 is SVGAGI (reference sequence). The trim removed 6 bases at V and 8 bases at J, leaving 3 bases unmatched. This CDR3 contains 11 residues. CDR3 loop: CASSSDRGYTF. CDR3 nucleotide sequence: TGTGCCAGCAGCTCGGACAGGGGCTACACCTTC.

V and J are TRBV24-1 and TRBJ2-3; tentatively, D is TRBD1 or TRBD2 (5 bases each). There are 16 residues in the CDR3. The ends were cut back, 3 bases at V and 2 bases at J, with 14 bases in the middle. Germline assignment: CDR1 KGHDR and CDR2 SFDVKD. The CDR3 spells CATSDGGRGLTDTQYF. CDR3 sequence (DNA): TGTGCCACCAGTGATGGGGGTCGAGGGCTCACAGATACGCAGTATTTT.

This clonotype was detected many times. The gene calls are TRBV7-9 and TRBJ2-4, with D tentatively TRBD2 (5 bases). The CDR3 sequence is 12 residues long. Trimming stripped 4 bases from V and 9 bases from J, with 10 bases between. CDR1 and CDR2 from the germline V gene are SEHNR and FQNEAQ (reference sequence). The CDR3 is CASSSQRGIQYF. CDR3 sequence (DNA): TGTGCCAGCAGCTCCCAACGGGGCATTCAGTACTTC.

This sequence joins TRBV4-1 and TRBJ1-3; D gene ambiguous. This CDR3 spans 12 amino acids. The V end was cut by 4 bases, the J end by 9 bases, with 10 bases between. Germline V gene sequence: CDR1 MGHRA, CDR2 YSYEKL. The CDR3 region has the DNA TGCGCCAGCAGCCGACCCATTGGCACCATATATTTT. Translated, it gives CASSRPIGTIYF.

This clonotype came up a few times. The chain carries TRBV30 and TRBJ2-1; no definite D call. V gave up 4 bases and J gave up 0 bases, with 7 bases separating them. The CDR3 extends over 13 amino acids. Germline-derived CDR1 and CDR2 are GTSNPN and SVGIG (reference sequence). DNA of the CDR3: TGTGCCTGGACCTTAAGCTCCTACAATGAGCAGTTCTTC. Amino acid sequence: CAWTLSSYNEQFF.

This clonotype was detected a few times. The chain uses TRBV7-8 and TRBJ1-1; no reliable D call. V was trimmed by 3 bases and J by 6 bases, leaving 14 bases between them. This CDR3 region has 14 residues. CDR1 and CDR2 (germline): SGHVS, FQNEAQ. CDR3 sequence reads: CASSLYRSVAEAFF. For the CDR3, the DNA is TGTGCCAGCAGCTTGTACCGGAGCGTCGCTGAAGCTTTCTTT.

For this clonotype: A much bigger clone sits one base away, suggesting this may be a read error. The rearrangement joins TRBV28 to TRBJ1-1; 7 bases agree with TRBD1. Trimming took 6 bases from V and 11 from J; bases not matched to a gene: 12. The CDR3 covers 13 residues. Germline V lookup: CDR1 MDHEN, CDR2 SYDVKM. CDR3 DNA sequence: TGTGCCAGCAGAGCCCCCGGACAGGTTGTGGCTTTCTTT. It yields the protein CASRAPGQVVAFF.

This clonotype was detected many times. This sequence joins TRBV20-1 and TRBJ1-1; D is uncertain. The ends were cut back, 3 bases at V and 0 bases at J, with 11 bases in the middle. This CDR3 comprises 14 residues. CDR1 and CDR2 from the germline V gene are DFQATT and SNEGSKA (reference sequence). Written as DNA, the CDR3 is TGCAGTGCTAGTCTCGGACCCGTGAACACTGAAGCTTTCTTT. Amino acids: CSASLGPVNTEAFF.

In this sample, this clonotype turned up a few times. The chain links TRBV5-1 to TRBJ2-3; 8 bases line up with TRBD2. Germline CDR1 is SGHRS and CDR2 is YFSETQ. The CDR3 contains 18 residues. The J segment lost 0 bases and the V segment lost 3 bases, leaving 12 bases of the junction unmatched. The CDR3 nucleotides are TGCGCCAGCAGCTCGTTACCGCTAGCGGGCCATAGCACAGATACGCAGTATTTT. It is translated as CASSSLPLAGHSTDTQYF.

V usage is TRBV15 and J usage is TRBJ1-2; D gene uncertain. The CDR3 contains 15 residues. The ends were cut back, 0 bases at V and 4 bases at J, with 12 bases in the middle. Germline V gene lookup returns CDR1 LNHNV and CDR2 YYDKDF (reference sequence). The CDR3 reads CATSRDRAGGYGYTF. In DNA form, the CDR3 reads TGTGCCACCAGCAGAGATAGGGCAGGCGGCTATGGCTACACCTTC.

J is TRBJ2-3 and V is TRBV9; D not certain. The CDR3 has 13 residues. V dropped 3 bases and J dropped 2 bases, with 7 bases sitting between them. Germline assignment: CDR1 SGDLS and CDR2 YYNGEE. The CDR3 loop reads CASSEGPTDTQYF. The CDR3 DNA sequence: TGTGCCAGCAGCGAGGGTCCCACAGATACGCAGTATTTT.

This clonotype was seen a handful of times. This rearrangement joins TRBV2 to TRBJ1-5; 9 positions agree with TRBD1. The germline CDR1 and CDR2 sequences are SNHLY and FYNNEI. This CDR3 region has 15 residues. After removal of 6 bases from V and 4 bases from J, the junction contained 7 bases not matched to a gene. The CDR3 is CASSRDRVLNQPQHF. Here the CDR3 DNA reads TGTGCCAGCAGCCGGGACAGGGTCTTAAATCAGCCCCAGCATTTT.